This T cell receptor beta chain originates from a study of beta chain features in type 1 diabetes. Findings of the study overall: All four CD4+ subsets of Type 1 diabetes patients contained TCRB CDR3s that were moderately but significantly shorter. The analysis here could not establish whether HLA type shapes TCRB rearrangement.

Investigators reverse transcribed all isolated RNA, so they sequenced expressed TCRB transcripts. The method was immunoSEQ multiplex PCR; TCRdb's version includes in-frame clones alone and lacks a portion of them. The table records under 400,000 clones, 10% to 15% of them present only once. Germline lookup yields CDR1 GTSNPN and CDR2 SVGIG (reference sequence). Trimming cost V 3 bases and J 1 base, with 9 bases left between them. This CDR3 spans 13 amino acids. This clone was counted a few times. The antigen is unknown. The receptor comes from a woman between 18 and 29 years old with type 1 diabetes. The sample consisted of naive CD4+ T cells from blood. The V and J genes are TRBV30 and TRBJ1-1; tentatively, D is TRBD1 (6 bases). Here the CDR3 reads CAWRVGGNTEAFF. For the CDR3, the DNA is TGTGCCTGGAGAGTAGGGGGGAACACTGAAGCTTTCTTT.